This entry lists 14 T cell receptor beta chains sequenced from one sample in a study of T cells in women clearing cervical HPV infection. The method was immunoSEQ multiplex PCR; TCRdb's version includes in-frame clones alone and lacks a portion of them. The sample includes 25,000 to 35,000 clones. Sequencing was carried out using blood buffy coat. The source of these receptors is a woman aged 18 to 75 with a cervical HPV16 infection that either progressed to CIN3+ or cleared (not recorded which).

As to this clone: The CDR3 end lies 3 residues beyond the end of the read and is filled in from the germline J gene. The gene calls are TRBV5-1 and TRBJ2-5, with 7 positions matching TRBD1. After removal of 3 bases from V and 1 base from J, the junction contained 3 bases not matched to a gene. The CDR3 covers 14 residues. Germline CDR1 and CDR2: SGHRS and YFSETQ. The CDR3 region is CASSSGQVQETQYF. Incomplete CDR3 DNA: TGCGCCAGCAGCTCTGGACAGGTCCAAGAGACC. The entire variable domain, with the rest obtained from reference TRBV5-1 and TRBJ2-5, is as follows: KAGVTQTPRYLIKTRGQQVTLSCSPISGHRSVSWYQQTPGQGLQFLFEYFSETQRNKGNFPGRFSGRQFSNSRSEMNVSTLELGDSALYLCASSSGQVQETQYFGPGTRLLVL.

Concerning this clone: The missing CDR3 end, 3 residues past where the read stops, is filled in from the germline J gene. The rearrangement links TRBV2 to TRBJ1-3, with 8 bases identical to TRBD1. The length of the CDR3 is 14 residues. The J segment lost 2 bases and the V segment lost 5 bases, leaving 2 bases of the junction unmatched. From germline, CDR1 is SNHLY and CDR2 FYNNEI. The CDR3 sequence is CASSLQGAGNTIYF. The sequenced CDR3 bases are TGTGCCAGCAGTTTACAGGGGGCTGGAAACACC.

Remarks on this clone: The CDR3 goes on 3 residues after the read ends, and that part is filled in from the germline J gene. The V call is TRBV7-7, the J call TRBJ2-3; no firm D call. Trimming left V 5 bases short and J 2 bases short, with 11 bases between. The CDR3 runs 14 residues. Germline V CDR1 and CDR2: SSHAT, FNYEAQ (reference sequence). Partial CDR3 DNA: TGTGCCAGCAGCCCCGTTGCAGTCACAGATACG. Protein product: CASSPVAVTDT. The CDR3 as a whole reads CASSPVAVTDTQYF.

Turning to this clone: The read comes to an end 3 residues before the CDR3 does, leaving the germline J gene to fill in the end. The rearrangement links TRBV18 to TRBJ1-1, with D maybe TRBD1 (6 bases). V lost 4 bases to trimming and J lost 4 bases, with 16 bases between them. Looked up from germline, CDR1 is KGHSH and CDR2 is LQKENI. The CDR3 covers 15 residues. The covered CDR3 bases are TGTGCCAGCTCACGAACTACAGGGACGGGCACTGAA. It codes for CASSRTTGTGTE. The entire CDR3 sequence reads CASSRTTGTGTEAFF.

On this clone itself: From the germline J gene comes the end of the CDR3, since the read stops 3 residues before it. This rearrangement joins TRBV20-1 to TRBJ1-1, with 9 bases identical to TRBD1. Germline V gene lookup returns CDR1 DFQATT and CDR2 SNEGSKA (reference sequence). V lost 1 base, J lost 0 bases, and 0 bases stayed unmatched. This CDR3 has 14 amino acids. The CDR3 is CSARGQGVNTEAFF. The DNA read from the CDR3 is TGCAGTGCTAGAGGACAGGGGGTGAACACTGAA.

Concerning this clone itself: The DNA ends 3 residues before the CDR3 does, and the rest of the CDR3 is filled in from the germline J gene. V is TRBV29-1 and J is TRBJ1-4; D not certain. V was shortened by 6 bases and J by 1 base, with 12 bases between the two germline ends. CDR3 length equals 14 residues. Germline V gene data show CDR1 as SQVTM and CDR2 as ANQGSEA. The sequenced CDR3 bases are TGCAGCGTCCGAGGCCCAGGAACTAATGAAAAA. As protein: CSVRGPGTNEK. In full, the CDR3 reads CSVRGPGTNEKLFF. The variable domain in full, with the rest retrieved from reference TRBV29-1 and TRBJ1-4, is SAVISQKPSRDICQRGTSLTIQCQVDSQVTMMFWYRQQPGQSLTLIATANQGSEATYESGFVIDKFPISRPNLTFSTLTVSNMSPEDSSIYLCSVRGPGTNEKLFFGSGTQLSVL.

Of note for this clone: Read sequence stops 3 residues before the CDR3 end, and the germline J gene provides the missing end. The V and J genes are TRBV7-2 and TRBJ2-5, with a tentative D call TRBD2 (5 bases). Germline CDR1 SGHTA, CDR2 FQGNSA. This CDR3 region has 14 residues. V was trimmed by 5 bases and J by 0 bases, leaving 10 bases between them. CDR3 sequence: CASSRSSDQETQYF. The sequenced part of the CDR3 DNA is TGTGCCAGCAGCAGAAGTAGCGACCAAGAGACC.

To note about this clone: Read coverage stops 3 residues before the CDR3 terminus; the germline J gene supplies the remainder. The genes are TRBV7-6 and TRBJ1-6; a weak D match, TRBD1 (5 bases). The germline CDR1 and CDR2 sequences are SGHVS and FNYEAQ. With 2 bases removed from V and 8 bases from J, the gap between germline ends came to 10 bases. The CDR3 loop spans 14 amino acids. The CDR3 here is CASSLSGSHSPLHF. The CDR3 DNA, read in part, is TGTGCCAGCAGCTTATCAGGGTCGCATTCACCC.

This clone is classed as large by frequency. The CDR3 extends 3 residues past the end of the read, so its final part is completed from the germline J gene. The J gene is TRBJ2-1, the V gene TRBV18; 14 bases match TRBD2. The V and J ends lost 4 bases and 6 bases, in that order; junction bases with no gene match: 11. There are 18 residues in the CDR3. Germline V gene data show CDR1 as KGHSH and CDR2 as LQKENI. The CDR3 is CASSRGQQGTSGSNEQFF. The CDR3 DNA, read in part, is TGTGCCAGCTCACGCGGACAGCAAGGGACTAGCGGGAGCAATGAG.

Of note for this clone: The observed sequence ends 3 residues before the CDR3 terminus, with the missing tail filled in from the germline J gene. The genes are TRBV7-9 and TRBJ1-1; 9 bases align to TRBD1. CDR1 and CDR2 from the germline V gene are SEHNR and FQNEAQ (reference sequence). V was pared by 3 bases and J by 2 bases, with 4 bases of the junction left unmatched. This CDR3 contains 15 residues. CDR3 DNA, as far as it was read: TGTGCCAGCAGCTTTTCGACAGGGGGAAACACTGAA. The encoded protein is CASSFSTGGNTE. The full-length CDR3 reads as CASSFSTGGNTEAFF.

Notes on this clone: The read terminates 3 residues ahead of where the CDR3 ends, so the germline J gene completes it. The chain couples TRBV18 to TRBJ1-5, with D possibly being TRBD1 (6 bases). The V gene's germline CDR1 is KGHSH and CDR2 LQKENI. Deletions cut 5 bases from V and 4 bases from J, with 6 bases between. The CDR3 contains 12 residues. The CDR3 loop is CASSDRNQPQHF. CDR3 bases read: TGTGCCAGCTCAGACAGGAATCAGCCC. Supplemented by reference TRBV18 and TRBJ1-5, the full variable domain reads NAGVMQNPRHLVRRRGQEARLRCSPMKGHSHVYWYRQLPEEGLKFMVYLQKENIIDESGMPKERFSAEFPKEGPSILRIQQVVRGDSAAYFCASSDRNQPQHFGDGTRLSIL.

As concerns this clone: With the read ending 3 residues before the CDR3 end, the germline J gene is used to fill in that end. This chain connects TRBV19 to TRBJ2-2; the D gene is possibly TRBD2 (7 bases). CDR1 LNHDA and CDR2 SQIVND come from the germline V gene (reference sequence). This CDR3 comprises 19 residues. Trimming left V 1 base short and J 5 bases short, with 23 bases between. The CDR3 DNA, read in part, is TGTGCCAGTAGTATAGTGTCACCAGTCCGGGGGGCCGTGACCGGGGAG. It is translated as CASSIVSPVRGAVTGE. The whole CDR3 reads CASSIVSPVRGAVTGELFF.

Points on this clone: The missing CDR3 end, 3 residues past where the read stops, is filled in from the germline J gene. The V call is TRBV20-1, the J call TRBJ2-6; TRBD1 agrees at 11 bases. The ends lost 1 base at V and 1 base at J; junction bases unmatched: 9. Per germline, CDR1 DFQATT and CDR2 SNEGSKA (reference sequence). The CDR3 has 19 residues. CDR3 DNA, as far as it was read: TGCAGTGCTAGAGTTGCGCCGGGACAGGGGGGGTCTGGGGCCAACGTC. It translates to CSARVAPGQGGSGANV. In full, the CDR3 is CSARVAPGQGGSGANVLTF.

Comment on this clone: The missing CDR3 end, 3 residues past where the read stops, is filled in from the germline J gene. The chain employs TRBV14 and TRBJ2-5, with D possibly being TRBD2 (6 bases). This CDR3 region has 15 residues. V was trimmed by 5 bases and J by 2 bases, leaving 15 bases between them. The V gene's germline CDR1 is SGHDN and CDR2 FVKESK. The CDR3 protein is CASSYGVGGQETQYF. The DNA read from the CDR3 is TGTGCCAGCAGCTATGGGGTCGGGGGACAAGAGACC. Filled out from reference TRBV14 and TRBJ2-5, the complete variable domain reads EAGVTQFPSHSVIEKGQTVTLRCDPISGHDNLYWYRRVMGKEIKFLLHFVKESKQDESGMPNNRFLAERTGGTYSTLKVQPAELEDSGVYFCASSYGVGGQETQYFGPGTRLLVL.